What follows are 14 T cell receptor beta chains derived from one specimen sequenced in a study of cytotoxic CD8 clonotypes in ibrutinib-treated CLL. Data came from immunoSEQ multiplex PCR; TCRdb stores just in-frame clones and leaves some out. There are about 140,000 clones in the sample; 75% to 85% occur only once, and 7.5% to 9% lies in the top ten. Sequenced material: PBMCs, taken after 36 months of ibrutinib treatment. Every receptor here comes from a human donor with chronic lymphocytic leukemia.

A word on this clone: The junction and the germline gene differ at one end; a read error may be behind it. The rearrangement uses TRBV28 and TRBJ2-7; TRBD1 matches at 9 bases. This CDR3 has 11 amino acids. The germline CDR1 and CDR2 sequences are MDHEN and SYDVKM. The CDR3 bases are TGTGCCAGCAGCGCCCGGGACAGGGTCCTATTC. It yields the protein CASSARDRVLF.

This clone was recorded once. The V gene is TRBV14, the J gene TRBJ2-1, with 9 bases that match TRBD1. CDR3 length: 17 residues. V dropped 2 bases and J dropped 3; count of bases not matched to a gene: 8. Germline V gene lookup returns CDR1 SGHDN and CDR2 FVKESK. The CDR3 protein is CASSQRLQGADYNEQFF. CDR3 nucleotide sequence: TGTGCCAGCAGCCAAAGATTACAGGGGGCCGACTACAATGAGCAGTTCTTC.

Comment on this clone: Other DNA sequences within the sample encode an identical CDR3. The chain employs TRBV5-1 and TRBJ2-5; 8 positions match TRBD1. J gave up 3 bases and V 0 bases, and 1 base lay outside the gene matches. In germline, CDR1 is SGHRS, CDR2 YFSETQ. The CDR3 sequence is 14 residues long. The DNA for the CDR3 is TGCGCCAGCAGCTTGGCAGGGGGCGAAGAGACCCAGTACTTC. Amino acid sequence: CASSLAGGEETQYF.

The rearrangement links TRBV29-1 to TRBJ2-3; 9 nucleotides match TRBD2. This CDR3 comprises 15 residues. J was trimmed by 2 bases and V by 4 bases; bases with no gene match: 7. The germline CDR1 and CDR2 sequences are SQVTM and ANQGSEA. The DNA for the CDR3 is TGCAGCGTTGTAGGTCTAGCGGGAATCACAGATACGCAGTATTTT. Translated: CSVVGLAGITDTQYF.

CDR3 sequence reads: CASRLGLAGSNEQFF. Here the CDR3 DNA reads TGTGCCAGCAGACTGGGACTAGCGGGAAGTAATGAGCAGTTCTTC. The V call is TRBV27, the J call TRBJ2-1; 13 nucleotides align to TRBD2. The CDR3 sequence is 15 residues long. CDR1 and CDR2 from the germline V gene are MNHEY and SMNVEV (reference sequence). Unmatched junction bases numbered 6, after V lost 6 bases and J lost 7 bases.

V is TRBV29-1 and J is TRBJ2-7; 7 bases are shared with TRBD1. CDR1 is SQVTM and CDR2 is ANQGSEA in the germline V gene. The ends lost 7 bases at V and 2 bases at J; junction bases unmatched: 8. The CDR3 contains 13 residues. CDR3 sequence: CSAATGKPYEQYF. The CDR3 region has the DNA TGCAGCGCCGCGACAGGGAAACCCTACGAGCAGTACTTC.

The CDR3 DNA sequence: TGTGCCATCCGCCCCCAGGGATCCTACGAGCAGTACTTC. Amino acid sequence: CAIRPQGSYEQYF. This chain links TRBV5-4 with TRBJ2-7; D possibly corresponds to TRBD1 (5 bases). This CDR3 contains 13 residues. CDR1 is SGHNT, CDR2 YYREEE, per germline (reference sequence). V lost 9 bases and J 1 base, leaving 14 bases between the germline ends.

This chain connects TRBV29-1 to TRBJ2-3; D is unclear. From germline, CDR1 is SQVTM and CDR2 ANQGSEA. Trimming cost V 5 bases and J 7 bases, with 16 bases left between them. The CDR3 loop spans 13 amino acids. The CDR3 loop reads CSVPRASMNTQYF. For the CDR3, the DNA is TGCAGCGTTCCTCGAGCTAGTATGAATACGCAGTATTTT.

This rearrangement joins TRBV7-9 to TRBJ2-7; TRBD1 aligns across 8 bases. This CDR3 region has 15 residues. Germline V gene data show CDR1 as SEHNR and CDR2 as FQNEAQ (reference sequence). V shed 1 base and J 0 bases; nucleotides not matched to a gene: 2. In nucleotides, the CDR3 is TGTGCCAGCAGCTTAGGGACAGGGTACTCCTACGAGCAGTACTTC. It codes for CASSLGTGYSYEQYF.

The sample holds a few counts of this clone. The chain recombines TRBV18 with TRBJ1-1; D gene uncertain. The CDR3 runs 12 residues. V lost 6 bases to trimming and J lost 7 bases, with 12 bases between them. CDR1 is KGHSH and CDR2 is LQKENI in the germline V gene. In nucleotides, the CDR3 is TGTGCCAGCTCCCCCCCAGCAGGTGAAGCTTTCTTT. Amino acids: CASSPPAGEAFF.

The chain recombines TRBV19 with TRBJ2-2; unclear D gene. The germline V gene encodes CDR1 LNHDA and CDR2 SQIVND (reference sequence). CDR3 length: 15 amino acids. Trimming removed 3 bases from V and 0 bases from J, with 8 bases in between. The CDR3 DNA is TGTGCCAGTAGTATCCTCGGTTCGAACACCGGGGAGCTGTTTTTT. It is translated as CASSILGSNTGELFF.

The chain carries TRBV18 and TRBJ2-3; 13 bases are shared with TRBD2. CDR1 and CDR2 from the germline V gene are KGHSH and LQKENI. The CDR3 totals 18 residues. V shed 3 bases and J 3 bases; nucleotides not matched to a gene: 9. The CDR3 loop reads CASSPATSGGRGTDTQYF. The CDR3 bases are TGTGCCAGCTCACCCGCGACTAGCGGGGGGCGCGGGACAGATACGCAGTATTTT.

The rearrangement joins TRBV5-1 to TRBJ2-3; TRBD2 agrees at 9 bases. V lost 0 bases to trimming and J lost 5 bases; unmatched junction nucleotides: 10. The V gene's germline CDR1 is SGHRS and CDR2 YFSETQ. This CDR3 spans 17 amino acids. The CDR3 coding sequence is TGCGCCAGCAGCTTGGAGGGTTGGCGGGAGGGCCAAGATACGCAGTATTTT. It codes for CASSLEGWREGQDTQYF.

V and J are TRBV21-1 and TRBJ2-1; the listed D gene, TRBD1, was not tested against the DNA. TRBV21-1 is a documented pseudogene. The CDR3 is 19 residues long. In DNA form, the CDR3 reads TGTGCCAGCAGCAAAGCCCCCGGCAGACAGGACCTCTCCTACAATGAGCAGTTCTTC. The encoded protein is CASSKAPGRQDLSYNEQFF.